Listed below are T cell receptor beta chains from one sample, sequenced in a study of cytomegalovirus exposure and HLA in healthy donors. This table comes from immunoSEQ multiplex PCR, and its TCRdb copy is limited to in-frame clones, with some not included. The sample yields about 200,000 clones, about 79% seen once. The sequenced sample was PBMCs. These receptors originate from a woman aged 30 to 39 in good health and CMV-seropositive. Both conserved end residues are part of each CDR3. The order of the fields is J gene, clone size, V gene, D gene, CDR3 DNA, CDR3 protein. The D gene is left open where the match is weak. Not every row has a clone size; where given, it reads once, few, many or a size class.

TRBJ2-1	.	TRBV27	TRBD2	TGTGCCAGCAGTTCACCCCTCATGACTAGCGGGAGTAGAGATGAGCAGTTCTTC	CASSSPLMTSGSRDEQFF
TRBJ2-1	.	TRBV12-5	.	TGTGCTAGTGGTTCGACAAGGAATGAGCAGTTCTTC	CASGSTRNEQFF
TRBJ1-2	.	TRBV28	.	TGTGCCAGTTGGGCCGGGGATGGCTACACCTTC	CASWAGDGYTF
TRBJ2-7	.	TRBV28	TRBD2	TGTGCCAGCAGTTTGGTGGAAGGGTCTAGCGGTACCTACGAGCAGTACTTC	CASSLVEGSSGTYEQYF
TRBJ2-1	.	TRBV27	TRBD2	TGTGCCAGCAGTATTCCTAGCGGGAGGTTCAATGAGCAGTTCTTC	CASSIPSGRFNEQFF
TRBJ1-2	once	TRBV28	TRBD1	TGTGCCAGCAGTTTATGGGACAGGACTGATGGCTACACCTTC	CASSLWDRTDGYTF
TRBJ1-2	.	TRBV25-1	TRBD1	TGTGCCAGCAGTGCCTGGACAGGGCGAGGCTACACCTTC	CASSAWTGRGYTF
TRBJ2-1	.	TRBV6-1	TRBD1	TGTGCCAGCACTTTAGGGACAGGGACGACCAATGAGCAGTTCTTC	CASTLGTGTTNEQFF
TRBJ1-5	.	TRBV6-1	.	TGTGCCAGCAGTGAATTTCCAGGCAACAATCAGCCCCAGCATTTT	CASSEFPGNNQPQHF
TRBJ1-2	.	TRBV5-6	.	TGTGCCAGCAGCCTAGGGAGAGGTTTTGGTGGCTACACCTTC	CASSLGRGFGGYTF
TRBJ2-7	.	TRBV27	TRBD1	TGTGCCAGCAGTCCGAGACAGGGCGCAACGCCAACCTACGAGCAGTACTTC	CASSPRQGATPTYEQYF
TRBJ2-7	.	TRBV7-2	TRBD1	TGTGCCAGCAGCGTTAGACCCGGACAGGGTTACGAGCAGTACTTC	CASSVRPGQGYEQYF
TRBJ2-1	.	TRBV7-2	TRBD1	TGTGCCAGCAGCCAGAGGACAGGGATCGATGAGCAGTTCTTC	CASSQRTGIDEQFF
TRBJ1-4	.	TRBV14	.	TGTGCCAGCAGCCGTGGAGCTAATGAAAAACTGTTTTTT	CASSRGANEKLFF
TRBJ1-3	.	TRBV18	TRBD1	TGTGCCAGCTCATCATACAGGGGCGAAGTTGGAAACACCATATATTTT	CASSSYRGEVGNTIYF
TRBJ1-2	.	TRBV19	.	TGTGCCAGTATGCCCAGTTCGAGGGACTATGGCTACACCTTC	CASMPSSRDYGYTF
TRBJ2-2	.	TRBV4-1	.	TGCGCCAGCAGCCCAGCGGTTTTGAACACCGGGGAGCTGTTTTTT	CASSPAVLNTGELFF
TRBJ1-5	.	TRBV28	.	TGTGCCAGCAGGCCCGGCGGGGGTTTTCAGCCCCAGCATTTT	CASRPGGGFQPQHF
TRBJ2-5	.	TRBV5-1	TRBD1	TGCGCCAGCAGCCAGAGGACAGGGGGAGAGACCCAGTACTTC	CASSQRTGGETQYF
TRBJ2-5	.	TRBV25-1	.	TGTGCCAGCAGTGACCTCGGGGGTAGGGAGACCCAGTACTTC	CASSDLGGRETQYF
TRBJ1-2	few	TRBV29-1	.	TGCAGCGTTGCTAGAGAGGATGGCTACACCTTC	CSVAREDGYTF
TRBJ2-1	.	TRBV27	TRBD1	TGTGCCAGCATACCCTCCGGGACAGCCTACTCATCGCACAATGAGCAGTTCTTC	CASIPSGTAYSSHNEQFF
TRBJ2-7	.	TRBV29-1	TRBD1	TGCAGCGTCGGTACAGGGGGCGGAAGATACGAGCAGTACTTC	CSVGTGGGRYEQYF
TRBJ1-5	.	TRBV28	.	TGTGCCAGCAGTTTCGGCAGGGGAGATCAGCCCCAGCATTTT	CASSFGRGDQPQHF
TRBJ2-7	.	TRBV7-9	TRBD1	TGTGCCAGCAGCTTACGACAGGGGCACTACGAGCAGTACTTC	CASSLRQGHYEQYF
TRBJ1-4	.	TRBV15	.	TGTGCCACCTCGCGCGAGGGGAGGGAAAAACTGTTTTTT	CATSREGREKLFF
TRBJ2-7	.	TRBV2	.	TGTGCCAGCGCTAACGACCCGGGACAAGCCTACGAGCAGTACTTC	CASANDPGQAYEQYF
TRBJ2-7	.	TRBV5-1	TRBD1	TGCGCCAGCAGCCCGCGGACAGGGCGTTCCTCCTACGAGCAGTACTTC	CASSPRTGRSSYEQYF
TRBJ1-1	.	TRBV4-1	TRBD1	TGCGCCAGCAGCCAAGACCTCAGGGGGCCTGAAGCTTTCTTT	CASSQDLRGPEAFF
TRBJ2-1	few	TRBV6-4	.	TGTGCCAGCAGTGTATCAAGTGGCGAGCAGTTCTTC	CASSVSSGEQFF
TRBJ1-1	.	TRBV2	.	TGTGCCAGCGGTGGGAGGGTGAACACTGAAGCTTTCTTT	CASGGRVNTEAFF
TRBJ2-7	.	TRBV27	TRBD1	TGTGCCAGCAGTTCACTGCGGAAAGGACAGGGGTTTCGCGAGCAGTACTTC	CASSSLRKGQGFREQYF
TRBJ2-7	.	TRBV11-2	.	TGTGCCAGCAGCCAAGGGGGGGCAGAGGCCTACGAGCAGTACTTC	CASSQGGAEAYEQYF
TRBJ2-4	.	TRBV2	.	TGTGCCAGCAGGGTTAGTCGGACGGGAAAATGGAACATTCAGTACTTC	CASRVSRTGKWNIQYF
TRBJ2-2	few	TRBV9	TRBD2	TGTGCCAGCAGCCCGGGGGGACGGGATTTCGGGGAGCTGTTTTTT	CASSPGGRDFGELFF
TRBJ1-5	.	TRBV5-5	.	TGTGCCAGCAGCTTGGACTCGGTGAATCAGCCCCAGCATTTT	CASSLDSVNQPQHF
TRBJ2-3	.	TRBV7-2	TRBD2	TGTGCCAGCAGCCCGGGACTAGCGGGAGGGGTAGATACGCAGTATTTT	CASSPGLAGGVDTQYF
TRBJ1-5	.	TRBV19	.	TGTGCCAGTAGTATGAGGGGCGGGAGTCAGCCCCAGCATTTT	CASSMRGGSQPQHF
TRBJ1-1	.	TRBV30	.	TGTGCCAGGACCAGAGGGGGAAATAGTGAAGCTTTCTTT	CARTRGGNSEAFF
TRBJ2-2	once	TRBV27	.	TGTGCCAGCAGTTTATCAGGGGTCACCGGGGAGCTGTTTTTT	CASSLSGVTGELFF
TRBJ1-1	.	TRBV11-2	.	TGTGCCAGCAGCTTGTCAGGGCTTGAAGCTTTCTTT	CASSLSGLEAFF
TRBJ1-1	.	TRBV15	.	TGTGCCACCAGCAGAGTAGGTGGGGTAGAGGGAGAAGTTTTCTTT	CATSRVGGVEGEVFF
TRBJ2-3	.	TRBV10-3	TRBD2	TGTGCCATCAGCCCTAGCGGGAGGCAGACAGATACGCAGTATTTT	CAISPSGRQTDTQYF
TRBJ2-7	once	TRBV4-1	.	TGCGCCAGCAGCCAAGTAGGGAGCGAGCAGTACTTC	CASSQVGSEQYF
TRBJ1-2	.	TRBV27	.	TGTGCCAGCAGCCCGAGAGGGAGGAGCTATGGCTACACCTTC	CASSPRGRSYGYTF
TRBJ1-3	.	TRBV29-1	TRBD1	TGCAGCGCTACGACAGGGGAGAGCACCATATATTTT	CSATTGESTIYF
TRBJ2-7	.	TRBV5-1	TRBD2	TGCGCCAGCAGCCTGGGACTAGCGGGTGGGTACGAGCAGTACTTC	CASSLGLAGGYEQYF
TRBJ2-3	.	TRBV15	.	TGTGCCACCAGCAGCCCTAGTTATGGCACAGATACGCAGTATTTT	CATSSPSYGTDTQYF